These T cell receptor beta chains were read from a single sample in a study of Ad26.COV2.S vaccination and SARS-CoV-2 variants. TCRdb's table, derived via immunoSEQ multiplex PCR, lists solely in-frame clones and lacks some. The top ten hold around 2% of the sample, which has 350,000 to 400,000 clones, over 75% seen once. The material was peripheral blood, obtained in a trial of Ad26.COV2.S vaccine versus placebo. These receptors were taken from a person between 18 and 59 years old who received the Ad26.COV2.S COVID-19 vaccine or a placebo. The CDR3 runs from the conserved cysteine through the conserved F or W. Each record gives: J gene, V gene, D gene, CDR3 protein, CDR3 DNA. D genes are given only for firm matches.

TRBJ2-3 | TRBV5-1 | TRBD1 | CASSLDAYRGTDTQYF | TGCGCCAGCAGCTTGGACGCTTACAGGGGGACAGATACGCAGTATTTT
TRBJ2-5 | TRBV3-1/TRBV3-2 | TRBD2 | CASSLPSGSGETQYF | TGTGCCAGCAGCCTCCCTAGCGGGAGTGGCGAGACCCAGTACTTC
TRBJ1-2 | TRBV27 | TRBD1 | CASSLTGVGYTF | TGTGCCAGCAGTTTAACAGGGGTAGGCTACACCTTC
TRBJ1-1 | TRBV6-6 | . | CASSYEGRTEAFF | TGTGCCAGCAGTTATGAGGGGCGGACTGAAGCTTTCTTT
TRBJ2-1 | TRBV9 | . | CASSVSYSYNEQFF | TGTGCCAGCAGCGTATCCTACTCCTACAATGAGCAGTTCTTC
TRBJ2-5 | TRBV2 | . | CASIQQETQYF | TGTGCCAGCATACAGCAAGAGACCCAGTACTTC
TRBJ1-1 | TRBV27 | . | CASSLFARGPEAFF | TGTGCCAGCAGTTTATTCGCCAGGGGACCTGAAGCTTTCTTT
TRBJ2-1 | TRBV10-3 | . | CAISRGYNEQFF | TGTGCCATCAGTCGGGGCTACAATGAGCAGTTCTTC
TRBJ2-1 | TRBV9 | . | CASSAPTGLSSYNEQFF | TGTGCCAGCAGCGCCCCAACAGGGCTCAGCTCCTACAATGAGCAGTTCTTC
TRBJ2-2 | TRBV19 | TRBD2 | CASSTGLAGGVGTGELFF | TGTGCCAGTAGTACCGGACTAGCGGGAGGAGTTGGCACCGGGGAGCTGTTTTTT
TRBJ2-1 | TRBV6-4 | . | CASSDTPSYNEQFF | TGTGCCAGCAGTGACACCCCATCCTACAATGAGCAGTTCTTC
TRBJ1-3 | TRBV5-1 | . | CASSLGSGAGNTIYF | TGCGCCAGCAGCTTGGGTTCAGGGGCTGGAAACACCATATATTTT
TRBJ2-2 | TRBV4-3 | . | CASSQGGTVPTGELFF | TGCGCCAGCAGCCAAGGCGGGACTGTCCCCACCGGGGAGCTGTTTTTT
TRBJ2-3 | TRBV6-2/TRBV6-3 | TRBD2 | CASSPGTSGADTQYF | TGTGCCAGCAGTCCAGGGACTAGCGGGGCAGATACGCAGTATTTT
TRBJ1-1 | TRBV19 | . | CASSIKGLNTEAFF | TGTGCCAGTAGTATTAAAGGGCTGAACACTGAAGCTTTCTTT
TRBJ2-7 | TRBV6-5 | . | CASSYTRGLFYEQYF | TGTGCCAGCAGTTACACTCGGGGCTTATTCTACGAGCAGTACTTC
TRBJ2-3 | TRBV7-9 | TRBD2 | CASSWWTSGRRADTQYF | TGTGCCAGCAGCTGGTGGACTAGCGGGAGGAGGGCAGATACGCAGTATTTT
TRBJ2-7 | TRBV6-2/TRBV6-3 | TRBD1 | CASTYRDRVSEQYF | TGTGCCAGCACTTACCGGGACAGGGTCTCCGAGCAGTACTTC
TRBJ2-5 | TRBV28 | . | CASSPFGTAGGFEETQYF | TGTGCCAGCTCGCCTTTTGGGACAGCTGGGGGGTTTGAAGAGACCCAGTACTTC
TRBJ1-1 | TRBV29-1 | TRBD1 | CSVSGQGGIGTEAFF | TGCAGCGTTTCAGGACAGGGGGGTATCGGGACTGAAGCTTTCTTT
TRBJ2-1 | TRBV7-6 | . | CASSLRQRGEQFF | TGTGCCAGCAGCTTAAGACAACGGGGTGAGCAGTTCTTC